This TCR gamma chain was identified during a study of Vδ1+ human thymocytes. Study observations and caveats: Despite high sort purity, about 20% of thymic T cell receptor delta sequences were Vdelta2. Highly polyclonal TRG and TRD repertoires with Gaussian CDR3 length distributions appeared in thymus.

This CDR3 has 12 amino acids. The V gene end was trimmed by 3 bases and the J gene end by 12 bases; junction bases not matched to a gene: 11. Germline assignment: CDR1 VTNTFY and CDR2 YDVSTARD (reference sequence). Points on this clone: Its target is not known.

The sorted cells were CD3+ Vdelta1+ Vdelta2- thymocytes from alphabeta-depleted thymus. Extracted RNA was reverse transcribed into cDNA. Multiplex PCR used pooled V-gene forward primers and a constant-region reverse primer to amplify CDR3s. TCRdb used CATT to re-call clones from the multiplex PCR reads. The table has about 36,000 gamma-chain clones, 20% to 25% seen once. This receptor was taken from a girl less than two years old who had congenital heart surgery. The sample consisted of Vdelta1+ gamma-delta thymocytes from the thymus. The subset here: FACS-sorted CD3+ TCRalphabeta- TCRVdelta1+ TCRVdelta2- thymocytes. This chain joins TRGV3 and TRGJ1 or TRGJ2. CDR3 sequence: CATWDFHQAKLF. Written as DNA, the CDR3 is TGTGCCACCTGGGACTTCCATCAGGCGAAACTCTTT.